This TCR beta chain was profiled in a study of radiation and T cells in renal cell carcinoma. About the research overall: Nephrectomy followed 15 Gy stereotactic body radiation by 4 weeks. Study-wide points: Top tumor clonotypes rose in blood 2 weeks post-radiation, then contracted.

The time point was: baseline pretreatment blood. As to treatment: 15 Gy SBRT to primary tumor, nephrectomy 4 weeks later. Serial blood draws occurred at baseline and 2 and 4 weeks post-SBRT. The tumor was a clear cell renal cell carcinoma. About this clone itself: No antigen is known for it.

Sequenced by immunoSEQ multiplex PCR; TCRdb stores in-frame clones only, minus some. The sample has roughly 100,000 clones, approximately 86% seen once. The clonotype was recovered from a man in his fifties or sixties with renal cell carcinoma. Here the sequenced sample was blood, taken from a patient whose treatment included radiotherapy and nephrectomy.

The CDR3 region has the DNA TGTGCCAGCAGCTTAGCAGCTAGCGGCAGCCTCCCGAACACCGGGGAGCTGTTTTTT. Translated: CASSLAASGSLPNTGELFF. The chain combines TRBV7-8 with TRBJ2-2; 7 nucleotides align to TRBD2. This CDR3 has 19 amino acids. V was pared by 0 bases and J by 0 bases, with 10 bases of the junction left unmatched. Germline V lookup: CDR1 SGHVS, CDR2 FQNEAQ.